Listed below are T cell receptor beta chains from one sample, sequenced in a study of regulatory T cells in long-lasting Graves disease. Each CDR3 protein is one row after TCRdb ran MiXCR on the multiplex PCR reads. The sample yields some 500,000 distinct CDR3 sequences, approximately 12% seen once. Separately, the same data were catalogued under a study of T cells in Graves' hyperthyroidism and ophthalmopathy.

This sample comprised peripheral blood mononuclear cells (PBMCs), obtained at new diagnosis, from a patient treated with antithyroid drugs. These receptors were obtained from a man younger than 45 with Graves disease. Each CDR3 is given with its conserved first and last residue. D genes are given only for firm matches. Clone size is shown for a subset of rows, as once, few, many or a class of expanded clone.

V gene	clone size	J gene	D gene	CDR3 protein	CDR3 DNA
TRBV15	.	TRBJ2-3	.	CATSKLWTDTQYF	TGTGCCACCAGCAAGTTATGGACAGATACGCAGTATTTT
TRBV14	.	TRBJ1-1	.	CASSQVRGGSTEAFF	TGTGCCAGCAGCCAAGTCCGGGGTGGGAGCACTGAAGCTTTCTTT
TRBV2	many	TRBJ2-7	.	CASRSDRFSYEQYF	TGTGCCAGCAGATCCGACAGGTTCTCCTACGAGCAGTACTTC
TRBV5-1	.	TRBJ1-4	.	CASSLAGELREKLFF	TGCGCCAGCAGCTTGGCAGGGGAGTTGCGGGAAAAACTGTTTTTT
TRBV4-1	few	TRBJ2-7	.	CASSPYQGSYEQYF	TGCGCCAGCAGCCCCTATCAGGGATCCTACGAGCAGTACTTC
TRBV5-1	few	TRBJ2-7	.	CASRAPAQTGYEQYF	TGCGCCAGCAGGGCCCCGGCACAAACGGGGTACGAGCAGTACTTC
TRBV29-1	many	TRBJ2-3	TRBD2	CSVEDLTSGIHTDTQYF	TGCAGCGTTGAAGATCTGACTAGCGGGATTCACACAGATACGCAGTATTTT
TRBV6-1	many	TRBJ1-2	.	CASRDSYGYTF	TGTGCCAGCAGAGACAGTTATGGCTACACCTTC
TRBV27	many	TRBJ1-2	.	CASSLSQPGYGYTF	TGTGCCAGCAGTTTAAGCCAGCCGGGCTATGGCTACACCTTC
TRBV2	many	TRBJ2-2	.	CASSKRWLNTGELFF	TGTGCCAGCAGTAAGCGATGGCTGAACACCGGGGAGCTGTTTTTT
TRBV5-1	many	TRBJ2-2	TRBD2	CASSPLAGGPGGELFF	TGCGCCAGCAGTCCACTAGCGGGAGGGCCTGGCGGGGAGCTGTTTTTT
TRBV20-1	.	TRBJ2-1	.	CSASIGSSYNEQFF	TGCAGTGCTAGTATCGGGAGCTCCTACAATGAGCAGTTCTTC
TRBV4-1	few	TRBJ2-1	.	CASSQGLGSGNEQFF	TGCGCCAGCAGCCAAGGACTAGGGAGTGGCAATGAGCAGTTCTTC
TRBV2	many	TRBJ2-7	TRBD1	CASSNRGYEQYF	TGTGCCAGCAGCAACAGGGGCTACGAGCAGTACTTC
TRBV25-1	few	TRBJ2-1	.	CASSEYLSGQFF	TGTGCCAGCAGTGAATACTTATCAGGGCAGTTCTTC
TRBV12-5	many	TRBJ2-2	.	CASGRPGGENTGELFF	TGTGCTAGTGGCCGCCCAGGAGGGGAGAACACCGGGGAGCTGTTTTTT
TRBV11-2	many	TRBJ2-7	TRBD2	CASSLGGLAGHSYEQYF	TGTGCCAGCAGCTTAGGTGGGCTAGCGGGGCACTCCTACGAGCAGTACTTC
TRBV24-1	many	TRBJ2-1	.	CATSDSRQESSYNEQFF	TGTGCCACCAGTGATTCTAGACAGGAAAGCTCCTACAATGAGCAGTTCTTC
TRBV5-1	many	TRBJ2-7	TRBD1	CASSLGQGMFYEQYF	TGCGCCAGCAGCTTGGGACAGGGGATGTTCTACGAGCAGTACTTC
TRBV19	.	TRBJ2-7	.	CASSPLSSSNEQYF	TGTGCCAGTAGTCCGTTGTCTAGCTCCAACGAGCAGTACTTC
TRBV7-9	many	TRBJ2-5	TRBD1	CASSLGTGGYQETQYF	TGTGCCAGCAGCCTCGGGACAGGGGGGTACCAAGAGACCCAGTACTTC
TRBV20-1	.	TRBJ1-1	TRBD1	CSAKDRDTEAFF	TGCAGTGCTAAGGACAGGGACACTGAAGCTTTCTTT
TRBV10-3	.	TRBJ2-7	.	CATEISGEQYF	TGTGCCACGGAGATTAGCGGCGAGCAGTACTTC
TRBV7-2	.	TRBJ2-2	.	CASSLALNTGELSF	TGTGCCAGCAGCTTAGCGCTGAACACCGGGGAGCTGTCTTTT
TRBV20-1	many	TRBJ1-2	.	CSARGTEANYGYTF	TGCAGTGCTAGAGGGACAGAAGCTAACTATGGCTACACCTTC
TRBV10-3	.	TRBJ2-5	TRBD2	CAISELGELAGGQETQYF	TGTGCCATCAGTGAATTGGGGGAGCTAGCGGGAGGACAAGAGACCCAGTACTTC
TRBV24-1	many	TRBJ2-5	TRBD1	CATSDERQGGETQYF	TGTGCCACCAGTGATGAAAGACAGGGCGGAGAGACCCAGTACTTC
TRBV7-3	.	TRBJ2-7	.	CASSETRNGQYF	TGTGCCAGCAGCGAAACCAGGAACGGGCAGTACTTC
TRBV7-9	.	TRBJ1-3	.	CASSFPKLGTGGNTIYF	TGTGCCAGCAGCTTCCCCAAATTAGGGACTGGAGGAAACACCATATATTTT
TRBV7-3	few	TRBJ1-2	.	CASSPLTSGSYTF	TGTGCCAGCAGCCCCTTAACATCTGGAAGCTACACCTTC
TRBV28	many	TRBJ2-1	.	CASSFLRHEQFF	TGTGCCAGCAGTTTTTTGCGGCATGAGCAGTTCTTC
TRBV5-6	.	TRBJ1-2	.	CASRPGWGGYGYTF	TGTGCCAGCCGCCCTGGCTGGGGGGGCTATGGCTACACCTTC
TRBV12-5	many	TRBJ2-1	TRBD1	CTSQTGVNEQFF	TGTACATCCCAAACAGGGGTCAATGAGCAGTTCTTC
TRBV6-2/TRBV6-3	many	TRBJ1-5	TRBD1	CASSYPRGYGQPQHF	TGTGCCAGCAGTTACCCCAGGGGGTACGGTCAGCCCCAGCATTTT
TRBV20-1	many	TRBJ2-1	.	CSASLGLYNEQFF	TGCAGTGCTAGCTTGGGACTCTACAATGAGCAGTTCTTC
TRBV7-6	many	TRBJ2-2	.	CASSPQALGTGELFF	TGTGCCAGCAGCCCGCAGGCCTTGGGCACCGGGGAGCTGTTTTTT
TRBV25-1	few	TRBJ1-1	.	CASSEDGLEAFF	TGTGCCAGCAGTGAGGACGGTCTCGAAGCTTTCTTT
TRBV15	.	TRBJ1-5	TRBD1	CATSAGTGNQPQHF	TGTGCCACCAGCGCCGGGACAGGGAATCAGCCCCAGCATTTT
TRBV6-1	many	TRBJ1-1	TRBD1	CASMTGDRMNTEAFF	TGTGCCAGCATGACAGGGGATCGGATGAACACTGAAGCTTTCTTT
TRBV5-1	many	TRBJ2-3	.	CASSLQVATDTQYF	TGCGCCAGCAGTTTACAGGTGGCCACAGATACGCAGTATTTT
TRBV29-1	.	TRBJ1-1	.	CRVSGGRRGGGTEAFF	TGCAGGGTTTCCGGGGGACGGAGGGGAGGTGGCACTGAAGCTTTCTTT
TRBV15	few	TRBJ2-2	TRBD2	CATSRKREGGGGELFF	TGTGCCACCAGCAGAAAACGGGAGGGCGGTGGCGGGGAGCTGTTTTTT
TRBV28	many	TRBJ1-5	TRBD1	CASSLLSGGNINQPQHF	TGTGCCAGCAGTTTACTGTCAGGGGGCAATATCAATCAGCCCCAGCATTTT
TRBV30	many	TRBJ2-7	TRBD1	CAWSEGTGTYEQYF	TGTGCCTGGAGCGAAGGGACAGGAACCTACGAGCAGTACTTC
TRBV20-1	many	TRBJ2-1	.	CSARGLVGNNEQFF	TGCAGTGCTCGAGGGCTAGTAGGGAACAATGAGCAGTTCTTC
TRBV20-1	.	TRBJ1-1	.	CSPSEQAFF	TGCAGTCCTAGTGAACAAGCTTTCTTT
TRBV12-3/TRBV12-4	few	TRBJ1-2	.	CASRGPLLNYGYTF	TGTGCCAGCAGGGGTCCTTTACTTAACTATGGCTACACCTTC
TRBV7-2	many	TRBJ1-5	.	CASSLVRGVQPQHF	TGTGCCAGCAGCTTAGTGAGGGGGGTCCAGCCCCAGCATTTT
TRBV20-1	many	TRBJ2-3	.	CSARAITDTQYF	TGCAGTGCTAGAGCCATTACAGATACGCAGTATTTT
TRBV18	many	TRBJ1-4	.	CASSPQGGTNEKLFF	TGTGCCAGCTCACCACAGGGAGGCACTAATGAAAAACTGTTTTTT
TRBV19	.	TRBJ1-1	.	CASSPPGSRGTAFF	TGTGCCAGTAGCCCCCCGGGGTCCAGGGGAACCGCTTTCTTT
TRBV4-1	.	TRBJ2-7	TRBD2	CASSLLSTGLAGYEQYF	TGCGCCAGCAGCCTACTATCGACGGGACTAGCGGGATACGAGCAGTACTTC
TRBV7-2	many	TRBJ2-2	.	CASSLLGGEGGELFF	TGTGCCAGCAGCTTACTAGGGGGAGAGGGCGGGGAGCTGTTTTTT